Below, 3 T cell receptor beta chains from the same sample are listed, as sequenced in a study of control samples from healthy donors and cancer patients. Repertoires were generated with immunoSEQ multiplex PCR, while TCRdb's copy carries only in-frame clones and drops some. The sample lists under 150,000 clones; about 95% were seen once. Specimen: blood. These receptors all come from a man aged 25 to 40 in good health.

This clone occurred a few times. The CDR3 bases are TGTGCCAGCAGTTACAAGACTAGCGGGGTCCACGAGCAGTACTTC. Its protein is CASSYKTSGVHEQYF. V gene TRBV6-2 or TRBV6-3 combines with J gene TRBJ2-7, with 11 bases aligning to TRBD2. CDR3 length equals 15 residues. CDR1 and CDR2 (germline): MNHEY, SVGEGT. Trimming at V came to 2 bases and at J to 5 bases, leaving 5 bases not matched to a gene.

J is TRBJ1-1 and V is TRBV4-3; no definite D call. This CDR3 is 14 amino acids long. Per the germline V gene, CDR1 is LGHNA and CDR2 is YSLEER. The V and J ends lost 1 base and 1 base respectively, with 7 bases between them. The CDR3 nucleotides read TGCGCCAGCAGCCAAGGAAGGCAGAACACTGAAGCTTTCTTT. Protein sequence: CASSQGRQNTEAFF.

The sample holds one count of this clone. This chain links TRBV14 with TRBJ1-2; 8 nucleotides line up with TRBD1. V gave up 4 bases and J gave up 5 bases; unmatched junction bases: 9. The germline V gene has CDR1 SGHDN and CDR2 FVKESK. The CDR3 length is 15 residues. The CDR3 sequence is CASSPPGQAVYGYTF. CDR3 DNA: TGTGCCAGCAGCCCACCGGGACAGGCTGTTTATGGCTACACCTTC.